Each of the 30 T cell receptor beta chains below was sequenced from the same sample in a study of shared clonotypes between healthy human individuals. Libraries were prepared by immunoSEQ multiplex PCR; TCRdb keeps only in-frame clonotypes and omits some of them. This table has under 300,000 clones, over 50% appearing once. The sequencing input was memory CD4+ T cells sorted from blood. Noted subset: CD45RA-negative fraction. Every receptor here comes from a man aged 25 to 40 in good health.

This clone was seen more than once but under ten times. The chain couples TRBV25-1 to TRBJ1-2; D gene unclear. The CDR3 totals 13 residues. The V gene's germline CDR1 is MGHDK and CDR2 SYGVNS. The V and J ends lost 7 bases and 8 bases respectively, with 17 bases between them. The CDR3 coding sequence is TGTGCCAGCATGGACCCCCGGGCTTTGGGCTACACCTTC. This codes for CASMDPRALGYTF.

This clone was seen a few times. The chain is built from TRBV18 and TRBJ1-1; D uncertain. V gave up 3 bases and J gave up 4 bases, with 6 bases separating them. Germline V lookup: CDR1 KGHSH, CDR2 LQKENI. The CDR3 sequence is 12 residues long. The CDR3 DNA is TGTGCCAGCTCACCGGACTTCACTGAAGCTTTCTTT. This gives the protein CASSPDFTEAFF.

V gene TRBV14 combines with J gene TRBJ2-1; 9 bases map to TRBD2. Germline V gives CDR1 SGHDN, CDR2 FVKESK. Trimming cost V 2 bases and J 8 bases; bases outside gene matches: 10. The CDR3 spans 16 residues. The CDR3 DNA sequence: TGTGCCAGCAGCCAAATTAGCGGGAGCGGAAACTATGAGCAGTTCTTC. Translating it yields CASSQISGSGNYEQFF. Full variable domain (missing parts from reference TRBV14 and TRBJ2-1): EAGVTQFPSHSVIEKGQTVTLRCDPISGHDNLYWYRRVMGKEIKFLLHFVKESKQDESGMPNNRFLAERTGGTYSTLKVQPAELEDSGVYFCASSQISGSGNYEQFFGPGTRLTVL.

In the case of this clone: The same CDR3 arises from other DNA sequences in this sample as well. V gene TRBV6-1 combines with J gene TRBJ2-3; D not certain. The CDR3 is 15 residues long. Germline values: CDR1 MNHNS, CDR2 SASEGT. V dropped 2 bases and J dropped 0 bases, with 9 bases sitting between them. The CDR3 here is CASSEQVTSTDTQYF. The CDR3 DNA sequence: TGTGCCAGCAGTGAACAGGTGACTAGCACAGATACGCAGTATTTT.

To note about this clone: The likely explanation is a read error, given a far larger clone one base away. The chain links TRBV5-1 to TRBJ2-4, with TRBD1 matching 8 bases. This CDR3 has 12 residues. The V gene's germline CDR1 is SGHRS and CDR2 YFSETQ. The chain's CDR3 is CTSSRGQDIQYF. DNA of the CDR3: TGCACCAGCAGCAGGGGACAGGACATTCAGTACTTC.

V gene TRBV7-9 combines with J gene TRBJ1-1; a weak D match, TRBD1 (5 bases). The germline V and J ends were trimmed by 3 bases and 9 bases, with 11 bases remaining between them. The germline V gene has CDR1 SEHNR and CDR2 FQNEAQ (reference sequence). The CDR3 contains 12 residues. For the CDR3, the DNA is TGTGCCAGCAGCTTTTTGAGGGGTCAAGCTTTCTTT. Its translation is CASSFLRGQAFF.

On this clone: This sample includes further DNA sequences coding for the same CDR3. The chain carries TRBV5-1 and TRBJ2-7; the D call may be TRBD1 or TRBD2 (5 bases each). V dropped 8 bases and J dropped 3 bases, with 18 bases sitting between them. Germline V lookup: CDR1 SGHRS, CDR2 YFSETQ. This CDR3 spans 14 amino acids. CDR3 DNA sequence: TGCGCCAGTAGCCCTGGGGACGAGGACTACGAGCAGTACTTC. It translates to CASSPGDEDYEQYF.

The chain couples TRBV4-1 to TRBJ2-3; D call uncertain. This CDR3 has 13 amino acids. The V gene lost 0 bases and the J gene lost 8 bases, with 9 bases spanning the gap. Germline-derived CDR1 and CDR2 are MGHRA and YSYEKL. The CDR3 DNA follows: TGCGCCAGCAGCCAAGAAGTCGAGTTTACGCAGTATTTT. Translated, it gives CASSQEVEFTQYF.

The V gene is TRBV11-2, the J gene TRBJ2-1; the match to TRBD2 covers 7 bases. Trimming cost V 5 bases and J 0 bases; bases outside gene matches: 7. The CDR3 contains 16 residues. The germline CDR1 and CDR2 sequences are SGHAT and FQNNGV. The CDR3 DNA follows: TGTGCCAGCAGCGCGTTTCGCGGGAGCTCCTACAATGAGCAGTTCTTC. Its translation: CASSAFRGSSYNEQFF.

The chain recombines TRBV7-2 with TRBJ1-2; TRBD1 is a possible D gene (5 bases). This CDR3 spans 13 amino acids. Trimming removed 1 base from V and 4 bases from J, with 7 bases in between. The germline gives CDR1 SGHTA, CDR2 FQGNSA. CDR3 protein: CASSLGQGYGYTF. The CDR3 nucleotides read TGTGCCAGCAGCTTAGGGCAGGGCTATGGCTACACCTTC. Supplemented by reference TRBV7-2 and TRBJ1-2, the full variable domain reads GAGVSQSPSNKVTEKGKDVELRCDPISGHTALYWYRQSLGQGLEFLIYFQGNSAPDKSGLPSDRFSAERTGGSVSTLTIQRTQQEDSAVYLCASSLGQGYGYTFGSGTRLTVV.

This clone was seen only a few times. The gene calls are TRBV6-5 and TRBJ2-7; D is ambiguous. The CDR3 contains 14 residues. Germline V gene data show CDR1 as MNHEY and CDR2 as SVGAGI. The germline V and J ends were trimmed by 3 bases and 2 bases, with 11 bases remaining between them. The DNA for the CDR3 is TGTGCCAGCAGTTATACTGACGGTACCTACGAGCAGTACTTC. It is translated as CASSYTDGTYEQYF.

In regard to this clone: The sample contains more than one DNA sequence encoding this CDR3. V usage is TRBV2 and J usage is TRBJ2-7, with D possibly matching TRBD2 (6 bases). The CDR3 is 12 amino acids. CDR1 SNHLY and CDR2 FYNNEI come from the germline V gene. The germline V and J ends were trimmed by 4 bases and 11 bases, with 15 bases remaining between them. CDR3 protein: CASSAMGGSKYF. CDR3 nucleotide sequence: TGTGCCAGCAGTGCAATGGGAGGCTCGAAGTACTTC.

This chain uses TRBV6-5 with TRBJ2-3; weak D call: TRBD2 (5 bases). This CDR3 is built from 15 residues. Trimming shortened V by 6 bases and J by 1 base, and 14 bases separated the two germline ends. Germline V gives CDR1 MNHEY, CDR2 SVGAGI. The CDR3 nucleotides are TGTGCCAGCAGCACACGGACTTCTGGCACAGATACGCAGTATTTT. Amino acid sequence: CASSTRTSGTDTQYF.

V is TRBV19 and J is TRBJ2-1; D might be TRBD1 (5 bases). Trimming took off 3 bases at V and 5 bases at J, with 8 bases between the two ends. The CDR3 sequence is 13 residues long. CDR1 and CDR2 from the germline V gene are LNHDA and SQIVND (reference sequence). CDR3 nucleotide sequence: TGTGCCAGTAGTATGAGACAGAACAATGAGCAGTTCTTC. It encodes CASSMRQNNEQFF. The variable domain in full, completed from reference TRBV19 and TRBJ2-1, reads DGGITQSPKYLFRKEGQNVTLSCEQNLNHDAMYWYRQDPGQGLRLIYYSQIVNDFQKGDIAEGYSVSREKKESFPLTVTSAQKNPTAFYLCASSMRQNNEQFFGPGTRLTVL.

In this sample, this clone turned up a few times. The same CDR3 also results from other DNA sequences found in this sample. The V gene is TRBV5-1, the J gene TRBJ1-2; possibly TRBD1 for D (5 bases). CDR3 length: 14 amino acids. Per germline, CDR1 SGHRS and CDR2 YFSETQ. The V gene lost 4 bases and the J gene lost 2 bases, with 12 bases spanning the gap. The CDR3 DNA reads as TGCGCCAGCAGCCAAGGGACGGCCAACTATGGCTACACCTTC. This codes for CASSQGTANYGYTF. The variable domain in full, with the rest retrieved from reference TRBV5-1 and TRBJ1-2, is KAGVTQTPRYLIKTRGQQVTLSCSPISGHRSVSWYQQTPGQGLQFLFEYFSETQRNKGNFPGRFSGRQFSNSRSEMNVSTLELGDSALYLCASSQGTANYGYTFGSGTRLTVV.

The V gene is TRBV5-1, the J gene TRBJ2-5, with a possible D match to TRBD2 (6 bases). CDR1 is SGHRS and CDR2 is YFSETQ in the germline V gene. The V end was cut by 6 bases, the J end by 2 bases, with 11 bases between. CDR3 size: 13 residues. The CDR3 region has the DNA TGCGCCAGCAACCGGGAGTTGCAAGAGACCCAGTACTTC. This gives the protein CASNRELQETQYF.

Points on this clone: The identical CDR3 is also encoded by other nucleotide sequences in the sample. The CDR3 coding sequence is TGTGCCAGCAGTTTGAGGAGGGGAGAGACCCAGTACTTC. As protein: CASSLRRGETQYF. This chain joins TRBV27 and TRBJ2-5; maybe TRBD2 (6 bases). CDR3 length equals 13 residues. The V gene lost 3 bases and the J gene lost 4 bases, with 9 bases spanning the gap. Germline values: CDR1 MNHEY, CDR2 SMNVEV (reference sequence).

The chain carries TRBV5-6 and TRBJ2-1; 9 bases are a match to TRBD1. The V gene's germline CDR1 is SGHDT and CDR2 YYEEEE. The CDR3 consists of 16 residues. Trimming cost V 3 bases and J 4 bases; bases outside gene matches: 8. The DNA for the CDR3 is TGTGCCAGCAGCTCGGCCGGGGGACAGGGATACAATGAGCAGTTCTTC. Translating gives CASSSAGGQGYNEQFF.

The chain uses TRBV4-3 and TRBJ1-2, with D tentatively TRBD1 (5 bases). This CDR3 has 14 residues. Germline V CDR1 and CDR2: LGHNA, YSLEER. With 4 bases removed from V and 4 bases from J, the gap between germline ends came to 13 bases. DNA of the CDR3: TGCGCCAGCAGCCTGGGGGTCCCCTCCTATGGCTACACCTTC. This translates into CASSLGVPSYGYTF.

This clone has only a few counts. CDR3 amino acids: CASRPGTEETQYF. DNA for the CDR3: TGTGCCAGCAGACCCGGGACAGAGGAGACCCAGTACTTC. The chain links TRBV25-1 to TRBJ2-5, with 7 bases matching TRBD1. Looked up from germline, CDR1 is MGHDK and CDR2 is SYGVNS. J lost 5 bases, V lost 6 bases, and 6 bases had no gene match. The CDR3 consists of 13 residues.

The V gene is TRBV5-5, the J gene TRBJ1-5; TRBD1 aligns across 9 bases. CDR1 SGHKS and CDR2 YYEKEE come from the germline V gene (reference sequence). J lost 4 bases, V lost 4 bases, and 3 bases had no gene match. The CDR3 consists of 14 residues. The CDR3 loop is CASSKTGGNQPQHF. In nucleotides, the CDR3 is TGTGCCAGCAGCAAGACAGGGGGAAATCAGCCCCAGCATTTT. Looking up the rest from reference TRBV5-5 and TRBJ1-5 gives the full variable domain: DAGVTQSPTHLIKTRGQQVTLRCSPISGHKSVSWYQQVLGQGPQFIFQYYEKEERGRGNFPDRFSARQFPNYSSELNVNALLLGDSALYLCASSKTGGNQPQHFGDGTRLSIL.

The CDR3 DNA sequence: TGTGCCAGCAGCGTCCTCTCGGGGACTCGAGAGCAGTTCTTC. Translation: CASSVLSGTREQFF. The chain recombines TRBV2 with TRBJ2-1; the D gene is possibly TRBD2 (6 bases). The germline CDR1 and CDR2 sequences are SNHLY and FYNNEI. There are 14 residues in the CDR3. V was clipped by 6 bases and J by 10 bases, with 19 bases between them.

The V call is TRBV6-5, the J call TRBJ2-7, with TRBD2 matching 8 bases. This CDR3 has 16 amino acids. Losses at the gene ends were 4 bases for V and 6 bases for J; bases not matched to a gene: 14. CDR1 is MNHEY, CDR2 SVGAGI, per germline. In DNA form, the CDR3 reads TGTGCCAGCAGTTTTCTTACTAGCGGCCGGCCGGGCGAGCAGTACTTC. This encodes CASSFLTSGRPGEQYF.

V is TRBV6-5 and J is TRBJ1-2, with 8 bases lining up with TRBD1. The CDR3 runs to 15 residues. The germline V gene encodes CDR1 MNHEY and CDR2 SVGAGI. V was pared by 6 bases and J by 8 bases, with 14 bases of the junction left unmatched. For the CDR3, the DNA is TGTGCCAGCAGCTACCCCGGGACAGGCCCCAGGGGCTACACCTTC. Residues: CASSYPGTGPRGYTF.

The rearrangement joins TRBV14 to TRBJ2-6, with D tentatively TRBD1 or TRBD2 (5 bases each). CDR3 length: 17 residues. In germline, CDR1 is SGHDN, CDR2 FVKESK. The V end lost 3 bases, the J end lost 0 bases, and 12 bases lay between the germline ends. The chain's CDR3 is CASSHRDPGSGANVLTF. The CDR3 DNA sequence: TGTGCCAGCAGCCACAGGGACCCGGGCTCTGGGGCCAACGTCCTGACTTTC.

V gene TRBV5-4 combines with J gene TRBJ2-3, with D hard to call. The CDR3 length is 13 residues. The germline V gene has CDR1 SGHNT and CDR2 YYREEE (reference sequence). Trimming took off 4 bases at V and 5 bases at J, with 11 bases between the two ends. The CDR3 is CASSIGDRDTQYF. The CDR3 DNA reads TGTGCCAGCAGCATCGGTGACCGAGATACGCAGTATTTT.

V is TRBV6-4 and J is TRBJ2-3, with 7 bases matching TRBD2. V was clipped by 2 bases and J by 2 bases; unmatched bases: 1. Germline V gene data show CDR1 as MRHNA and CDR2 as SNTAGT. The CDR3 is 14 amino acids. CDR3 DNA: TGTGCCAGCAGTGACGGGAGGGCCACAGATACGCAGTATTTT. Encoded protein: CASSDGRATDTQYF.

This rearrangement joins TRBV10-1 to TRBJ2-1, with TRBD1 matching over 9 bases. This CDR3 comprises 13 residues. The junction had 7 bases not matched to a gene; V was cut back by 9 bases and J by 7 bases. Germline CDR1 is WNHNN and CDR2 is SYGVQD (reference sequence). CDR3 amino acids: CASQTGTGNEQFF. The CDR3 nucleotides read TGCGCCAGTCAAACAGGGACAGGGAATGAGCAGTTCTTC.

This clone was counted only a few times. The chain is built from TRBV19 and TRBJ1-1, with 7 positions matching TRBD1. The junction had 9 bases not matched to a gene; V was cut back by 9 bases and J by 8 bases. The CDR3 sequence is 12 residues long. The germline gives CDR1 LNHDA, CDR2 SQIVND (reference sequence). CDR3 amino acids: CASGYRGGEAFF. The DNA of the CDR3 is TGTGCCAGCGGATACAGGGGCGGGGAAGCTTTCTTT.

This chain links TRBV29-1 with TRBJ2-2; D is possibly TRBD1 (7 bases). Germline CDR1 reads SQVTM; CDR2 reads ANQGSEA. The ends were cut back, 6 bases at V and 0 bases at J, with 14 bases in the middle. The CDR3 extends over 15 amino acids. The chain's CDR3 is CSVRVRGANTGELFF. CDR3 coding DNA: TGCAGCGTCAGGGTCAGGGGGGCGAACACCGGGGAGCTGTTTTTT.